Detailed here is one T cell receptor (beta chain). The antigen is undetermined. Germline CDR1 reads SGHDT; CDR2 reads YYEEEE. The CDR3 covers 14 residues. With 4 bases clipped from V and 1 base from J, the junction kept 3 bases outside the gene matches. This table comes from immunoSEQ multiplex PCR, and its TCRdb copy is limited to in-frame clones, with some not included. The sample has 99,000 or so clones, roughly 88% seen once; the top ten hold about 2.5%. The data derive from a study of T cell responses to AZD1222 COVID-19 vaccine. Study as a whole: Second doses at about 4 or about 12 weeks were pooled. Study conclusions and caveats: Spike-wide coverage was observed for vaccine-associated CD4 TCRs, with dominant responses at 160-218 and 743-854. Unmutated regions of variants are reportedly targeted by nearly half of spike-specific TCRs.

The chain couples TRBV5-6 to TRBJ1-1, with TRBD1 identical over 8 bases. The material was peripheral blood, obtained on day 0 of AZD1222 vaccination. The sequence was obtained from an adult in good health. The DNA for the CDR3 is TGTGCCAGCAGCAAACAGGGGGGGAACACTGAAGCTTTCTTT. Encoded protein: CASSKQGGNTEAFF.